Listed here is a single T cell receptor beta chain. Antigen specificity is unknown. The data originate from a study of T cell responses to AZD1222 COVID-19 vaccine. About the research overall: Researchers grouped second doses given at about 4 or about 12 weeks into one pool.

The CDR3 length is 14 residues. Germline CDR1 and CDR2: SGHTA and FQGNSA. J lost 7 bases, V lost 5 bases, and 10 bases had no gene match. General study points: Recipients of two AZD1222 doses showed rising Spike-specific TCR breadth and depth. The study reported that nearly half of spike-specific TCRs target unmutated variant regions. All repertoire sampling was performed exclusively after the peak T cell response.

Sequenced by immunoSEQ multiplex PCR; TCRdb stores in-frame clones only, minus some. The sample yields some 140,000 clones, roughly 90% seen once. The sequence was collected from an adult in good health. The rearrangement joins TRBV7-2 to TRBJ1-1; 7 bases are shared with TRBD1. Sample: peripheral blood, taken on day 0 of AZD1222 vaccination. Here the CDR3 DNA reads TGTGCCAGCAGCGTATACCGGGACAGCAATGAAGCTTTCTTT. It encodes CASSVYRDSNEAFF.